These 21 T cell receptor beta chains came from one sample sequenced in a study of blood T cell repertoires in COVID-19. TCRdb's table, derived via immunoSEQ multiplex PCR, lists solely in-frame clones and lacks some. The table shows about 140,000 clones, with roughly 85% occurring only once. Sequencing was done on a sample of peripheral blood. The source is a man aged 45-60 years with acute or convalescent COVID-19.

This rearrangement joins TRBV5-1 to TRBJ1-1; 7 nucleotides agree with TRBD1. Germline assignment: CDR1 SGHRS and CDR2 YFSETQ. This CDR3 is built from 15 residues. The V segment lost 6 bases and the J segment 1 base; nucleotides outside the gene matches: 9. CDR3 protein: CASNKGARPNTEAFF. For the CDR3, the DNA is TGCGCCAGCAACAAGGGGGCGCGGCCGAACACTGAAGCTTTCTTT.

The chain combines TRBV29-1 with TRBJ2-7, with unresolved D. The CDR3 runs 10 residues. In germline, CDR1 is SQVTM, CDR2 ANQGSEA. V was trimmed by 3 bases and J by 3 bases, leaving 3 bases between them. The CDR3 DNA reads TGCAGCGTTGACTTCTACGAGCAGTACTTC. It encodes CSVDFYEQYF.

The chain couples TRBV5-1 to TRBJ1-1; 10 nucleotides match TRBD1. The CDR3 is 16 amino acids. The germline V gene has CDR1 SGHRS and CDR2 YFSETQ. The V and J ends lost 4 bases and 3 bases, in that order; junction bases with no gene match: 9. Here the CDR3 DNA reads TGCGCCAGCAGCGCGACAGGGGGCGACGTGGACACTGAAGCTTTCTTT. Translating it yields CASSATGGDVDTEAFF.

The chain recombines TRBV4-1 with TRBJ2-5; 10 bases line up with TRBD2. V was pared by 0 bases and J by 4 bases, with 8 bases of the junction left unmatched. Germline-derived CDR1 and CDR2 are MGHRA and YSYEKL. The CDR3 consists of 17 residues. Written as DNA, the CDR3 is TGCGCCAGCAGCCAAGATACTAGCGGGACCGCCAGAGAGACCCAGTACTTC. Translation gives CASSQDTSGTARETQYF.

The V and J genes are TRBV7-8 and TRBJ2-7; 10 bases fit TRBD2. After removal of 3 bases from V and 4 bases from J, the junction contained 9 bases not matched to a gene. The CDR3 consists of 16 residues. The V gene's germline CDR1 is SGHVS and CDR2 FQNEAQ. CDR3 in DNA: TGTGCCAGCAGCTTGGGGCAACTAGCGGGACTGTACGAGCAGTACTTC. Translating gives CASSLGQLAGLYEQYF. Supplemented by reference TRBV7-8 and TRBJ2-7, the full variable domain reads GAGVSQSPRYKVAKRGQDVALRCDPISGHVSLFWYQQALGQGPEFLTYFQNEAQLDKSGLPSDRFFAERPEGSVSTLKIQRTQQEDSAVYLCASSLGQLAGLYEQYFGPGTRLTVT.

The J gene is TRBJ2-7, the V gene TRBV27; D possibly corresponds to TRBD1 (6 bases). CDR1 is MNHEY and CDR2 is SMNVEV in the germline V gene (reference sequence). This CDR3 is 14 amino acids long. Trimming removed 5 bases from V and 0 bases from J, with 11 bases in between. DNA for the CDR3: TGTGCCAGCAGTCCATTGACAGGCTCCTACGAGCAGTACTTC. As protein: CASSPLTGSYEQYF.

The rearrangement joins TRBV28 to TRBJ1-1; 8 bases fit TRBD1. Germline assignment: CDR1 MDHEN and CDR2 SYDVKM. This CDR3 is 18 amino acids long. Trimming removed 7 bases from V and 0 bases from J; junction bases left unmatched: 16. Written as DNA, the CDR3 is TGTGCCAGCACCATAATTCAGGGGGCAGCCGGAATGAACACTGAAGCTTTCTTT. Translating it yields CASTIIQGAAGMNTEAFF.

The chain uses TRBV6-1 and TRBJ1-1; possible D gene TRBD1, 5 bases. The CDR3 runs 13 residues. Trimming took off 3 bases at V and 3 bases at J, with 8 bases between the two ends. Germline V gives CDR1 MNHNS, CDR2 SASEGT. This chain's CDR3 is CASSETVYTEAFF. As DNA, the CDR3 is TGTGCCAGCAGTGAGACAGTATACACTGAAGCTTTCTTT.

The chain uses TRBV5-1 and TRBJ2-5; 9 bases are a match to TRBD1. With 0 bases clipped from V and 5 bases from J, the junction kept 2 bases outside the gene matches. This CDR3 has 14 residues. Germline CDR1 is SGHRS and CDR2 is YFSETQ. Here the CDR3 reads CASSLGTGVETQYF. Written as DNA, the CDR3 is TGCGCCAGCAGCTTGGGGACAGGGGTTGAGACCCAGTACTTC.

The chain carries TRBV6-5 and TRBJ2-1; 7 positions match TRBD1. Germline V gene lookup returns CDR1 MNHEY and CDR2 SVGAGI. V shed 5 bases, J shed 7 bases, and the junction held 8 bases outside the gene matches. The CDR3 is 14 residues long. CDR3 loop: CASSTDRDRNEQFF. CDR3 DNA sequence: TGTGCCAGCAGTACCGACAGGGATCGGAATGAGCAGTTCTTC.

The chain combines TRBV18 with TRBJ2-2, with unresolved D. The CDR3 runs to 14 residues. Per the germline V gene, CDR1 is KGHSH and CDR2 is LQKENI. The V gene lost 3 bases and the J gene lost 4 bases, with 9 bases spanning the gap. CDR3 sequence: CASSPSGATGELFF. CDR3 nucleotides: TGTGCCAGCTCACCGTCCGGAGCCACCGGGGAGCTGTTTTTT.

V gene TRBV7-3 combines with J gene TRBJ2-3; no firm D call. The CDR3 is 14 amino acids. Per the germline V gene, CDR1 is SGHTA and CDR2 is FQGTGA. The V end was cut by 4 bases, the J end by 2 bases, with 10 bases between. CDR3 nucleotides: TGTGCCAGCAGCTCCCCCTCCCTCACAGATACGCAGTATTTT. Translation gives CASSSPSLTDTQYF.

This clone was found once. This chain uses TRBV27 with TRBJ2-4; weak D call: TRBD1 (5 bases). This CDR3 contains 13 residues. The germline V gene has CDR1 MNHEY and CDR2 SMNVEV (reference sequence). V was shortened by 6 bases and J by 2 bases, with 8 bases between the two germline ends. CDR3 nucleotides: TGTGCCAGCAGAGGACAAACCAAAAACATTCAGTACTTC. This codes for CASRGQTKNIQYF.

The rearrangement links TRBV2 to TRBJ1-3; no reliable D call. The V end was cut by 5 bases, the J end by 6 bases, with 14 bases between. Germline V gives CDR1 SNHLY, CDR2 FYNNEI. The CDR3 is 14 residues long. The CDR3 DNA sequence: TGTGCCAGCAGTCTGGAGGGCATGGAAAACACCATATATTTT. Protein: CASSLEGMENTIYF.

In this sample, this clone turned up a few times. V is TRBV7-2 and J is TRBJ1-5, with 8 nucleotides matching TRBD1. The CDR3 covers 14 residues. Trimming took 3 bases from V and 4 from J; bases not matched to a gene: 2. Per germline, CDR1 SGHTA and CDR2 FQGNSA. The CDR3: CASSFDRGNQPQHF. CDR3 sequence (DNA): TGTGCCAGCAGCTTTGACAGGGGTAATCAGCCCCAGCATTTT.

This clone was seen more than once but under ten times. The chain is built from TRBV28 and TRBJ1-1, with D unresolved. The CDR3 is 11 residues long. The germline gives CDR1 MDHEN, CDR2 SYDVKM. V lost 2 bases, J lost 5 bases, and 3 bases lay in between. This CDR3 is CASSLITEAFF. For the CDR3, the DNA is TGTGCCAGCAGTTTAATAACTGAAGCTTTCTTT. Full variable domain (remainder filled in from reference TRBV28 and TRBJ1-1): DVKVTQSSRYLVKRTGEKVFLECVQDMDHENMFWYRQDPGLGLRLIYFSYDVKMKEKGDIPEGYSVSREKKERFSLILESASTNQTSMYLCASSLITEAFFGQGTRLTVV.

V and J are TRBV6-5 and TRBJ1-2; 8 bases fit TRBD1. After removal of 6 bases from V and 8 bases from J, the junction contained 5 bases not matched to a gene. The CDR3 is 12 residues long. The germline V gene has CDR1 MNHEY and CDR2 SVGAGI. The CDR3 here is CASRQGANGYTF. The DNA of the CDR3 is TGTGCCAGCAGGCAGGGGGCGAACGGCTACACCTTC.

V and J are TRBV5-8 and TRBJ1-2, with D tentatively TRBD1 (5 bases). Germline V CDR1 and CDR2: SGHTS, YDEGEE. There are 17 residues in the CDR3. V lost 0 bases to trimming and J lost 4 bases, with 19 bases between them. CDR3 protein: CASSLDGPAGDPYGYTF. For the CDR3, the DNA is TGTGCCAGCAGCTTGGACGGACCTGCGGGGGACCCCTATGGCTACACCTTC.

This clone showed up just a few times. V is TRBV18 and J is TRBJ1-1; weak D call: TRBD1 (6 bases). Germline V gives CDR1 KGHSH, CDR2 LQKENI. CDR3 length: 16 amino acids. V dropped 0 bases and J dropped 3 bases, with 14 bases sitting between them. The CDR3 sequence: CASSPPGAGVDTEAFF. The CDR3, as DNA: TGTGCCAGCTCACCACCGGGGGCAGGGGTGGACACTGAAGCTTTCTTT.

The rearrangement uses TRBV7-9 and TRBJ1-2, with 9 bases matching TRBD1. V shed 1 base, J shed 4 bases, and the junction held 4 bases outside the gene matches. CDR3 length: 15 amino acids. Germline loops: CDR1 SEHNR, CDR2 FQNEAQ (reference sequence). The DNA for the CDR3 is TGTGCCAGCAGCTTAGACTGGGACAGGGTCTATGGCTACACCTTC. Protein product: CASSLDWDRVYGYTF.

The chain is built from TRBV7-8 and TRBJ1-1; 11 bases are a match to TRBD1. With 4 bases clipped from V and 4 bases from J, the junction kept 8 bases outside the gene matches. This CDR3 region has 16 residues. Germline CDR1 reads SGHVS; CDR2 reads FQNEAQ. This CDR3 reads CASSSGQGAFRTEAFF. The DNA for the CDR3 is TGTGCCAGCAGCTCTGGACAGGGGGCATTCCGCACTGAAGCTTTCTTT.